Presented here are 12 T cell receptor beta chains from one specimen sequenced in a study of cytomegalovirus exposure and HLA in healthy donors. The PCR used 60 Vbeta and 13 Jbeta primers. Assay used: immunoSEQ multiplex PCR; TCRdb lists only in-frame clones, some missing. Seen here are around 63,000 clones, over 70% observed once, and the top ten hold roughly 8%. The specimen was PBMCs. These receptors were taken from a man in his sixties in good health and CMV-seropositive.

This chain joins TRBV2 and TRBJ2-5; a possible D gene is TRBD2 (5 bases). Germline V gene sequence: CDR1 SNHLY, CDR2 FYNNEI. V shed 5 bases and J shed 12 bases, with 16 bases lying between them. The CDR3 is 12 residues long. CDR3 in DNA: TGTGCCAGCAGTTTCTCAGCGAGGGTGGAGTACTTC. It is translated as CASSFSARVEYF.

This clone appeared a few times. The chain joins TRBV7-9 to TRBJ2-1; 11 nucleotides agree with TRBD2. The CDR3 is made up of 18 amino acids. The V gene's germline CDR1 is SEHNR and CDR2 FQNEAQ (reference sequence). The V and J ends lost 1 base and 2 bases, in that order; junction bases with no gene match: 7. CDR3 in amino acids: CASSLDTSGSITYNEQFF. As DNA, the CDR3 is TGTGCCAGCAGCTTAGATACTAGCGGGAGTATCACCTACAATGAGCAGTTCTTC.

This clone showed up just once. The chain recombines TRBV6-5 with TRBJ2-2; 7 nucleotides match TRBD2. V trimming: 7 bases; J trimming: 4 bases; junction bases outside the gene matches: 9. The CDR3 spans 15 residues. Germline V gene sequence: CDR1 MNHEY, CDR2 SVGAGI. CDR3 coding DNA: TGTGCCAGCACCCTCAGCGGGGTTCTCACCGGGGAGCTGTTTTTT. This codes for CASTLSGVLTGELFF.

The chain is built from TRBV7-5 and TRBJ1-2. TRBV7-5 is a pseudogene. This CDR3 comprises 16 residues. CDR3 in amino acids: CARSSKAEFKNYGYTF. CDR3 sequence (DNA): TGTGCCAGAAGCTCCAAGGCGGAGTTTAAGAACTATGGCTACACCTTC.

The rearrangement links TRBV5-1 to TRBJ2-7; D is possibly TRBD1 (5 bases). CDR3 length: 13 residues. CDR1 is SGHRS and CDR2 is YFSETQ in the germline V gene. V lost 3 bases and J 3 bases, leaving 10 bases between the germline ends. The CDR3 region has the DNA TGCGCCAGCAGCTCAGGGTCGTTCTACGAGCAGTACTTC. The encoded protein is CASSSGSFYEQYF.

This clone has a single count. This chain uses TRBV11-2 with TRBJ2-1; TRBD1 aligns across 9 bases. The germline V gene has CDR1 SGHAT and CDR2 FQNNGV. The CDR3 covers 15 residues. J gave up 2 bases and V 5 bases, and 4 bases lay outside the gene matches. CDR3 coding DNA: TGTGCCAGCAGCCCCTGGACAGGGGCCTACAATGAGCAGTTCTTC. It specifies CASSPWTGAYNEQFF.

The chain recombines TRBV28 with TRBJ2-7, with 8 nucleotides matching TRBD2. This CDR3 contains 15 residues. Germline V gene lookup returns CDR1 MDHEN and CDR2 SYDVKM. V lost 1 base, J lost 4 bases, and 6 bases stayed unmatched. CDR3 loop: CASSLLRTSRYEQYF. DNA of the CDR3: TGTGCCAGCAGTTTATTGCGGACTAGCAGATACGAGCAGTACTTC.

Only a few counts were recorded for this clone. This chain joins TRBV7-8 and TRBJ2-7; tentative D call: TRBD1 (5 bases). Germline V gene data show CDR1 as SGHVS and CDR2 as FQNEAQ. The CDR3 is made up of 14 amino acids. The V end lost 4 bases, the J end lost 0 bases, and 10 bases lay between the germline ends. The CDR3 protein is CASSSRQLSYEQYF. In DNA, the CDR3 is TGTGCCAGCAGCTCCCGACAGCTCTCCTACGAGCAGTACTTC.

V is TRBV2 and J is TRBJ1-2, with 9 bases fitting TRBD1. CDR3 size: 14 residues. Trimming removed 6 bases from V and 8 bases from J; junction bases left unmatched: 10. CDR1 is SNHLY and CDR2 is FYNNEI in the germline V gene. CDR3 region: CASSFTGQGEGYTF. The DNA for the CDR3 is TGTGCCAGCAGCTTCACGGGACAGGGCGAGGGCTACACCTTC.

CDR3 protein: CASSPEGYSYNEQFF. DNA for the CDR3: TGCGCCAGCAGCCCGGAGGGTTACTCCTACAATGAGCAGTTCTTC. V is TRBV5-1 and J is TRBJ2-1; D may be TRBD2 (6 bases). This CDR3 is 15 amino acids long. The ends were cut back, 4 bases at V and 0 bases at J, with 11 bases in the middle. Per the germline V gene, CDR1 is SGHRS and CDR2 is YFSETQ.

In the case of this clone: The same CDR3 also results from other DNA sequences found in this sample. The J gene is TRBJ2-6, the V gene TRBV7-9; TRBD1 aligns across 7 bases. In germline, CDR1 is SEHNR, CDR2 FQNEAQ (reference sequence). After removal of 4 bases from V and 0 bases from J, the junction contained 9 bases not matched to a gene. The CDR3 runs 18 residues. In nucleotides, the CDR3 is TGTGCCAGCAGCTCGGACAGGTCCCGCCTCTCTGGGGCCAACGTCCTGACTTTC. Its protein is CASSSDRSRLSGANVLTF.

The CDR3 DNA reads as TGTGCCAGCATCTACGGACTAAACACAGATACGCAGTATTTT. Protein: CASIYGLNTDTQYF. The chain combines TRBV7-2 with TRBJ2-3; D might be TRBD2 (6 bases). Germline V CDR1 and CDR2: SGHTA, FQGNSA. Between the trimmed V and J ends, which lost 7 bases and 2 bases, there was a span of 13 bases. The CDR3 loop spans 14 amino acids. Full variable domain (rest looked up from reference TRBV7-2 and TRBJ2-3): GAGVSQSPSNKVTEKGKDVELRCDPISGHTALYWYRQSLGQGLEFLIYFQGNSAPDKSGLPSDRFSAERTGGSVSTLTIQRTQQEDSAVYLCASIYGLNTDTQYFGPGTRLTVL.